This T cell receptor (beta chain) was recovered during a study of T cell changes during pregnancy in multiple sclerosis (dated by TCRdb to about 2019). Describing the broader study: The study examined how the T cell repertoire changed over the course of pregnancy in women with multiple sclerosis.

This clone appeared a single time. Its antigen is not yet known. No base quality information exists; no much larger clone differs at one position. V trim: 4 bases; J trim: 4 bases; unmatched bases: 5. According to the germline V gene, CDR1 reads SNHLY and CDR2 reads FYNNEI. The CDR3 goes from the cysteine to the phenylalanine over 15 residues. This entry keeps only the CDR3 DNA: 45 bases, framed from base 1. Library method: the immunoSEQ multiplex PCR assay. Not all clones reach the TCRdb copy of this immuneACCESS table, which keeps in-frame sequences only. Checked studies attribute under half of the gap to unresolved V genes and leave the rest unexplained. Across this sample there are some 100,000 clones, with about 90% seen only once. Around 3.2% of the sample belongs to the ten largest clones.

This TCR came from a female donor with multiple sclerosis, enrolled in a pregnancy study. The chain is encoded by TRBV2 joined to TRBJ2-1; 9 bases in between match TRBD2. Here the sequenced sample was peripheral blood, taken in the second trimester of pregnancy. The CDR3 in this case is CASSGTSAKYNEQFF. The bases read TGTGCCAGCAGTGGGACTAGCGCCAAATACAATGAGCAGTTCTTC.